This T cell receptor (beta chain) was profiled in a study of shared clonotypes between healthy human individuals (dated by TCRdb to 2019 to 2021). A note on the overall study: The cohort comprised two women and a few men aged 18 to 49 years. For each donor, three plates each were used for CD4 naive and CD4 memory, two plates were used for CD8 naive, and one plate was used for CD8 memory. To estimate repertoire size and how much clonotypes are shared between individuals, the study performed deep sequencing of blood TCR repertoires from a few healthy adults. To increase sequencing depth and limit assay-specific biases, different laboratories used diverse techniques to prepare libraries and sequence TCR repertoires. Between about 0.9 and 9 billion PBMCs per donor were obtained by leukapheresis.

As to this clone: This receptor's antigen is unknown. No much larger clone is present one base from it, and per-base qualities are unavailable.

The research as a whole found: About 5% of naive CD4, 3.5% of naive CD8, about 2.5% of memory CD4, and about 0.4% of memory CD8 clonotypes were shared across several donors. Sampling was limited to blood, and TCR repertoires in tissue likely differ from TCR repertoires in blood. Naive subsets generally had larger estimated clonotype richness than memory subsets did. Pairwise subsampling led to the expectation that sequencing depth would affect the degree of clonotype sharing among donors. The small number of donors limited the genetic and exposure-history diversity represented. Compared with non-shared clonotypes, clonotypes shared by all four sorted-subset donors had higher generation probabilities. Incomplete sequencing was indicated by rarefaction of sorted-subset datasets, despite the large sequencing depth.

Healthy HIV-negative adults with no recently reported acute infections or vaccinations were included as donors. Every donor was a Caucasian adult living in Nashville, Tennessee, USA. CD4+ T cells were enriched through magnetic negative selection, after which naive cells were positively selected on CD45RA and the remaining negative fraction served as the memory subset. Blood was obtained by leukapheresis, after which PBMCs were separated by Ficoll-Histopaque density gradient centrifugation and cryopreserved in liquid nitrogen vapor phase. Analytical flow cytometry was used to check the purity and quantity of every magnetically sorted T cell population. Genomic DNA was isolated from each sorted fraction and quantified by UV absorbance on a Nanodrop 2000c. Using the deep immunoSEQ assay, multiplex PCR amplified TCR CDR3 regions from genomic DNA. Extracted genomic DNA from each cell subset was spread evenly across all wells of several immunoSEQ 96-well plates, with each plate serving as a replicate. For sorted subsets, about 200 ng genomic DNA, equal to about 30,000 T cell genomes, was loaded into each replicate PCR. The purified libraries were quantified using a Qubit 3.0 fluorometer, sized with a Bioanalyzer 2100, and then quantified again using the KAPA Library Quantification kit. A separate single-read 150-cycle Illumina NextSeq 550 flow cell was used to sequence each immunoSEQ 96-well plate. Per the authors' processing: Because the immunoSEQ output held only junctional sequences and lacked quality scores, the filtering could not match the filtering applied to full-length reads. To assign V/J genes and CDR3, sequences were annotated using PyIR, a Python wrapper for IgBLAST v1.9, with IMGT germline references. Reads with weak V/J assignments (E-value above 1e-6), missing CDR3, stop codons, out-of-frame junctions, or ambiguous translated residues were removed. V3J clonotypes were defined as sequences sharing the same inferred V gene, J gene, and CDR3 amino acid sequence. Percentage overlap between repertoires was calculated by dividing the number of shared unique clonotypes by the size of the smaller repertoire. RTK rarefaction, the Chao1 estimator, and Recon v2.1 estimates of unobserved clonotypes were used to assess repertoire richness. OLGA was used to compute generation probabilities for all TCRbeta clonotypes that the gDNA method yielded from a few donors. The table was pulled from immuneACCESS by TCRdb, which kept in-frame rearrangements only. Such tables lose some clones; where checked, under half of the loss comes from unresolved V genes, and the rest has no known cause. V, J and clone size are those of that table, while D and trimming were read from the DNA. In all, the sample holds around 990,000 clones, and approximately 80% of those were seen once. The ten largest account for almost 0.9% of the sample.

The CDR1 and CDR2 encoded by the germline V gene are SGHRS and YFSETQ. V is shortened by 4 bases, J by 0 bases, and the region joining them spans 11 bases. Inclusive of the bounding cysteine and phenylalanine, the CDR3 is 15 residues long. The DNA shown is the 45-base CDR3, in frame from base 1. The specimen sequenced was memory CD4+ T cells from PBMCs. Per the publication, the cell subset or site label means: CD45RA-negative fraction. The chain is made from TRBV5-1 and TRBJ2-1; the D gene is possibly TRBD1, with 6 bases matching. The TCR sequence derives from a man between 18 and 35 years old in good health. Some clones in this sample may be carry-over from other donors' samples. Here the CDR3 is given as CASSTGQSSYNEQFF. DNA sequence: TGCGCCAGCAGCACAGGACAGAGCTCCTACAATGAGCAGTTCTTC.